A single sample gave rise to the 4 T cell receptor beta chains below, sequenced in a study of T cell repertoires in cytomegalovirus infection. TCRdb analysed the reads with MiXCR anew, one entry per CDR3 protein. The sample has 250,000 or so distinct CDR3 sequences; approximately 13% are singletons. Material for sequencing was PBMCs. The origin of the receptors is a human donor in good health (CMV status not recorded). Some clones in this sample may be carry-over from other donors' samples.

This clonotype was seen a few times. J is TRBJ2-3 and V is TRBV7-4; possibly TRBD1 or TRBD2 for D (7 bases each). Deletions cut 5 bases from V and 7 bases from J, with 19 bases between. CDR1 is SGHVT, CDR2 SQSDAQ, per germline. The CDR3 is 15 residues long. This CDR3 reads CASSIDREGLYTQYF. CDR3 nucleotide sequence: TGTGCCAGCAGCATCGACAGGGAGGGTCTTTATACGCAGTATTTT.

This clonotype showed up many times. The chain recombines TRBV29-1 with TRBJ2-2; D not certain. V lost 7 bases to trimming and J lost 0 bases, with 6 bases between them. This CDR3 is 12 amino acids long. Germline V gene lookup returns CDR1 SQVTM and CDR2 ANQGSEA. The CDR3 loop is CSEQTNTGELFF. CDR3 coding DNA: TGCAGCGAACAAACGAACACCGGGGAGCTGTTTTTT.

The genes are TRBV20-1 and TRBJ2-4; D perhaps matches TRBD2 (6 bases). The germline V gene has CDR1 DFQATT and CDR2 SNEGSKA (reference sequence). V gave up 0 bases and J gave up 0 bases, with 9 bases separating them. The CDR3 contains 15 residues. The CDR3 sequence: CSARDGGIAKNIQYF. DNA of the CDR3: TGCAGTGCTAGAGATGGCGGGATAGCCAAAAACATTCAGTACTTC.

This clonotype came up a few times. The gene calls are TRBV12-3 or TRBV12-4 and TRBJ1-1; D not resolved. The V and J ends lost 5 bases and 4 bases respectively, with 14 bases between them. This CDR3 region has 14 residues. CDR3 in amino acids: CASSPAYLGTEAFF. CDR3 in DNA: TGTGCCAGCAGTCCAGCTTATTTGGGCACTGAAGCTTTCTTT.